One and the same sample provided the 16 T cell receptor beta chains below, sequenced in a study of molecular identifiers for immune sequencing clone quantification. TCRdb re-derived calls from the PCR reads in MiXCR, one entry per CDR3 protein. The repertoire holds approximately 100,000 distinct CDR3 sequences, with around 33% as singletons. Sequenced: naive CD8+ T cells from blood, with Jurkat cell RNA spiked in. Specified subset: FACS-sorted CD8+CD4-CCR7+CD45RA+ naive T cells. The receptor set was obtained from a human donor in good health. Some libraries in this study had Jurkat cell RNA spiked in.

This clonotype was found many times. This chain connects TRBV6-2 or TRBV6-3 to TRBJ2-3; D uncertain. The CDR3 is made up of 13 amino acids. Germline V gene sequence: CDR1 MNHEY, CDR2 SVGEGT. V was clipped by 7 bases and J by 4 bases, with 12 bases between them. CDR3 in DNA: TGTGCCAGCACGGACCGGTATGCAGATACGCAGTATTTT. Its translation is CASTDRYADTQYF.

As concerns this clonotype: Since a much larger clone is just one base distant, this may be a read error. V and J are TRBV13 and TRBJ2-3; D is uncertain. Germline values: CDR1 PRHDT, CDR2 FYEKMQ (reference sequence). The V end was cut by 1 base, the J end by 5 bases, with 7 bases between. The length of the CDR3 is 13 residues. CDR3 bases: TGTGCCAGCAGCTTAGCGGTCATAGATACGCAGTATTTT. It is translated as CASSLAVIDTQYF.

With respect to this clonotype: The CDR3 does not end in the conserved phenylalanine or tryptophan, so this is likely a read error. This chain uses TRBV5-3 with TRBJ2-6; no reliable D call. TRBV5-3 is labeled an ORF, and its function is uncertain. The CDR3 contains 14 residues. CDR3 residues: CASSSKQGANVLTL. The CDR3 DNA is TGTGCCAGCAGCTCCAAACAGGGGGCCAACGTCCTGACTCTC.

A remark on this clonotype: A junction end diverges from the germline sequence, so it may reflect a read error. This chain connects TRBV9 to TRBJ1-1; D gene uncertain. This CDR3 contains 15 residues. Looked up from germline, CDR1 is SGDLS and CDR2 is YYNGEE. CDR3 in amino acids: CASSNNYRRHTEAFF. The CDR3, as DNA: TGTGCCAGCAGCAATAACTACCGGAGGCACACAGAAGCTTTCTTT.

Many counts were recorded for this clonotype. The J gene is TRBJ2-1, the V gene TRBV11-2; 8 bases agree with TRBD2. CDR3 length equals 13 residues. CDR1 is SGHAT and CDR2 is FQNNGV in the germline V gene. The ends lost 1 base at V and 10 bases at J; junction bases unmatched: 3. The CDR3 sequence: CASSLGTSREQFF. DNA for the CDR3: TGTGCCAGCAGCTTAGGGACTAGCCGCGAGCAGTTCTTC.

This clonotype was detected many times. The chain combines TRBV4-3 with TRBJ2-3, with 12 bases identical to TRBD2. The V segment lost 0 bases and the J segment 5 bases; nucleotides outside the gene matches: 6. Germline CDR1 is LGHNA and CDR2 is YSLEER. CDR3 length: 17 amino acids. Written as DNA, the CDR3 is TGCGCCAGCAGCCAAGATTGGCTAGCGGGAGGGCTAGATACGCAGTATTTT. Its translation: CASSQDWLAGGLDTQYF.

This clonotype was counted many times. The chain links TRBV4-2 to TRBJ1-5; D may be TRBD1 (5 bases). Trimming pared 1 base from V and 6 bases from J, leaving 10 bases between. CDR3 length equals 14 residues. The germline CDR1 and CDR2 sequences are LGHNA and YNFKEQ. CDR3 DNA: TGTGCCAGCAGCCAAGGGGCCGGGACTCAGCCCCAGCATTTT. Translated: CASSQGAGTQPQHF.

This clonotype was picked up a small number of times. The chain uses TRBV19 and TRBJ2-2, with 8 bases lining up with TRBD2. CDR1 and CDR2 (germline): LNHDA, SQIVND (reference sequence). V gave up 8 bases and J gave up 4 bases; unmatched junction bases: 9. The CDR3 is 15 amino acids. The CDR3 bases are TGTGCCAGTCTTCTCGGGACTAGGGGCACCGGGGAGCTGTTTTTT. Translating it yields CASLLGTRGTGELFF.

This clonotype was detected a few times. The chain uses TRBV12-3 or TRBV12-4 and TRBJ2-6, with unresolved D. V was shortened by 6 bases and J by 2 bases, with 11 bases between the two germline ends. The length of the CDR3 is 15 residues. The CDR3 nucleotides read TGTGCCAGCAGCCCGTGGGCGCCTGGGGCCAACGTCCTGACTTTC. It yields the protein CASSPWAPGANVLTF.

This clonotype appeared a few times. This chain joins TRBV7-2 and TRBJ2-5, with D hard to call. The germline V gene encodes CDR1 SGHTA and CDR2 FQGNSA. The V gene lost 5 bases and the J gene lost 5 bases, with 15 bases spanning the gap. The CDR3 extends over 14 amino acids. The DNA for the CDR3 is TGTGCCAGCAGCCACCCCCGGATTGGGGAGACCCAGTACTTC. It encodes CASSHPRIGETQYF.

This clonotype has a count of ten or more. CDR3 residues: CASSLGVGGRGTEAFF. The DNA for the CDR3 is TGTGCCAGCAGCTTAGGAGTAGGGGGACGGGGCACTGAAGCTTTCTTT. V is TRBV7-6 and J is TRBJ1-1, with D perhaps TRBD1 (6 bases). Deletions cut 1 base from V and 4 bases from J, with 16 bases between. The CDR3 has 16 residues. CDR1 is SGHVS, CDR2 FNYEAQ, per germline. Supplemented by reference TRBV7-6 and TRBJ1-1, the full variable domain reads GAGVSQSPRYKVTKRGQDVALRCDPISGHVSLYWYRQALGQGPEFLTYFNYEAQQDKSGLPNDRFSAERPEGSISTLTIQRTEQRDSAMYRCASSLGVGGRGTEAFFGQGTRLTVV.

This clonotype was seen more than once but under ten times. In nucleotides, the CDR3 is TGTGCCAGCAGTTTTCTGAGGGACTTGGAGACCCAGTACTTC. This codes for CASSFLRDLETQYF. The chain is built from TRBV12-3 or TRBV12-4 and TRBJ2-5; a possible D gene is TRBD2 (6 bases). With 3 bases removed from V and 5 bases from J, the gap between germline ends came to 13 bases. CDR3 length equals 14 residues.

This clonotype was observed many times. The chain couples TRBV28 to TRBJ1-5; a weak D match, TRBD1 (6 bases). The CDR3 is 17 residues long. CDR1 and CDR2 (germline): MDHEN, SYDVKM. V lost 5 bases, J lost 3 bases, and 20 bases lay in between. DNA for the CDR3: TGTGCCAGCAGTCCCCTGCTTATGGACAGTGCCAATCAGCCCCAGCATTTT. Protein sequence: CASSPLLMDSANQPQHF.

The CDR3 spells CATRPVGRTDTQYF. In nucleotides, the CDR3 is TGTGCCACCCGACCGGTAGGACGCACAGATACGCAGTATTTT. V gene TRBV2 combines with J gene TRBJ2-3; D is undetermined. V was cut by 10 bases and J by 1 base, with 15 bases left in between. CDR1 SNHLY and CDR2 FYNNEI come from the germline V gene. The length of the CDR3 is 14 residues.

This sequence joins TRBV12-3 or TRBV12-4 and TRBJ2-7; D not certain. CDR3 size: 14 residues. V lost 0 bases to trimming and J lost 6 bases, with 12 bases between them. The CDR3 region is CASSLAPLEGEQYF. The CDR3 nucleotides are TGTGCCAGCAGTTTAGCCCCCCTTGAAGGCGAGCAGTACTTC.

In this sample, this clonotype turned up once. This may stem from a read error, because a much larger clone lies one nucleotide away. This chain uses TRBV7-9 with TRBJ2-7, with D unclear. CDR1 and CDR2 from the germline V gene are SEHNR and FQNEAQ (reference sequence). The CDR3 contains 13 residues. The CDR3, as DNA: TGTGCCGGCAGCCTACAACTGTCCTACGAGCAGTACTTC. It yields the protein CAGSLQLSYEQYF.